This T cell receptor (beta chain) derives from a study of blood T cell repertoires in COVID-19. About the research overall: Material from acute and convalescent COVID-19 was sourced from the United States, Italy and Spain. The cDNA or gDNA used as material had been derived from T cells, B-cell-depleted T cells, or PBMCs.

Participants' reported clinical history set cohort assignment. V was trimmed by 0 bases and J by 0 bases, leaving 13 bases between them. This CDR3 comprises 18 residues. CDR1 is SGHRS, CDR2 YFSETQ, per germline. In the original workflow: Amplified reference gene primers provided the basis for estimating nucleated cell counts. Libraries were prepared by immunoSEQ multiplex PCR; TCRdb keeps only in-frame clonotypes and omits some of them. That table furnishes V, J and clone size, whereas the DNA furnished D and trimming. The sample consists of 320,000 or so clones, roughly nine tenths of them appearing once.

This clonotype originated in a man between 60 and 75 years old who had recovered from COVID-19. What was sequenced was PBMCs or T cells enriched from blood (not recorded which). The chain links TRBV5-1 to TRBJ1-6, with unresolved D. CDR3 loop: CASSLDGHLRSYNSPLHF. In nucleotides, the CDR3 is TGCGCCAGCAGCTTGGATGGGCACCTTCGCTCCTATAATTCACCCCTCCACTTT. Drawing the rest from reference TRBV5-1 and TRBJ1-6, the complete variable domain is KAGVTQTPRYLIKTRGQQVTLSCSPISGHRSVSWYQQTPGQGLQFLFEYFSETQRNKGNFPGRFSGRQFSNSRSEMNVSTLELGDSALYLCASSLDGHLRSYNSPLHFGNGTRLTVT.